This T cell receptor beta chain was found in a study of monozygotic twins with inflammatory bowel disease. The length of the CDR3 is 17 residues. The germline gives CDR1 MNHEY, CDR2 SVGEGT. Whole blood that had not undergone T cell sorting provided the isolated total RNA. Input per TCR library consisted of around 4,000 ng of total RNA. No DNA is given; TCRdb re-called the 5' RACE reads and lists each CDR3 protein once. The table lists about 160,000 distinct CDR3 sequences. This clonotype was sampled from a human donor with ulcerative colitis or Crohn's disease, or a healthy co-twin of an affected twin (not recorded which). Specimen: blood. The chain uses TRBV6-2 or TRBV6-3 and TRBJ2-1; checking the TCRdb D call of TRBD2 is not possible without DNA. This CDR3 reads CASSYSPTSGIYNEQFF.